This T cell receptor beta chain was identified during a study of blood T cell repertoires in COVID-19. Background on the study: Sources were T cells, B-cell-depleted T cells, or PBMCs; the material itself was cDNA or gDNA.

CDR3 length equals 16 residues. V shed 5 bases and J shed 2 bases, with 17 bases lying between them. CDR1 SEHNR and CDR2 FQNEAQ come from the germline V gene (reference sequence). The protocol was immunoSEQ multiplex PCR, while the TCRdb copy is restricted to in-frame clones and leaves out a portion. The sample holds about 160,000 clones, about 89% seen once. The clonotype comes from a man aged 80 or over with acute or convalescent COVID-19. This sequence joins TRBV7-9 and TRBJ2-3, with D possibly being TRBD2 (5 bases). The sequencing input was peripheral blood. The CDR3 loop reads CASSAPTSFFTDTQYF. In DNA form, the CDR3 reads TGTGCCAGCAGCGCCCCAACTAGTTTTTTCACAGATACGCAGTATTTT.